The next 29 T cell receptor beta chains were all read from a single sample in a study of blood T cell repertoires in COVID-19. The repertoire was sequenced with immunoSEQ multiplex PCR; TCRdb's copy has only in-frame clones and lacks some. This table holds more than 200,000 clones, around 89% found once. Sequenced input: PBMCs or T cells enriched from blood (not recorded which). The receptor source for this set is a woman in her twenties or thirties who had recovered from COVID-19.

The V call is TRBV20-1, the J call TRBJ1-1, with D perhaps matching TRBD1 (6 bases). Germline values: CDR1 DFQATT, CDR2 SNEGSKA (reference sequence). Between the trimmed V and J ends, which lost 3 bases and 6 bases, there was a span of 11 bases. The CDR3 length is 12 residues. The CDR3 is CSASRTAAEAFF. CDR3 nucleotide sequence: TGCAGTGCTAGTCGGACAGCAGCTGAAGCTTTCTTT.

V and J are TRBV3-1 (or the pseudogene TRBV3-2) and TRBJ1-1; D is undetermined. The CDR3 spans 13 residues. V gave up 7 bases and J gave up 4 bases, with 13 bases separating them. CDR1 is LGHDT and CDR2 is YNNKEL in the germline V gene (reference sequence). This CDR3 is CASTPGTGTEAFF. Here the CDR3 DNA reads TGTGCCAGCACCCCCGGTACGGGCACTGAAGCTTTCTTT.

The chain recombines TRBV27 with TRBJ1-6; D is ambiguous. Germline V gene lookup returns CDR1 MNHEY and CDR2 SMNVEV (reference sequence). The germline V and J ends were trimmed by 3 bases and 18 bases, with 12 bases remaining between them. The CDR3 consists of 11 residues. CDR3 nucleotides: TGTGCCAGCAGTTTCCGGGGTATCCACCACTTT. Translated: CASSFRGIHHF.

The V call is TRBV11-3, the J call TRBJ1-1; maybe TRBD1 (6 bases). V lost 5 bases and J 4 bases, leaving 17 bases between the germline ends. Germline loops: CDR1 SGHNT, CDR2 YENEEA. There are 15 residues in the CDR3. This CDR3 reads CASSPGGGYGTEAFF. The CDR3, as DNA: TGTGCCAGCAGCCCTGGGGGGGGCTACGGCACTGAAGCTTTCTTT. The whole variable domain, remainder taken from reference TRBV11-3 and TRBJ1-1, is EAGVVQSPRYKIIEKKQPVAFWCNPISGHNTLYWYLQNLGQGPELLIRYENEEAVDDSQLPKDRFSAERLKGVDSTLKIQPAELGDSAVYLCASSPGGGYGTEAFFGQGTRLTVV.

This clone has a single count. The CDR3 nucleotides read TGTGCCTCCGGGGAGGGAGAAAAAAACATTCAGTACTTC. It translates to CASGEGEKNIQYF. The rearrangement links TRBV10-3 to TRBJ2-4, with 7 bases fitting TRBD2. Germline V gives CDR1 ENHRY, CDR2 SYGVKD. The CDR3 extends over 13 amino acids. The trim removed 11 bases at V and 4 bases at J, leaving 8 bases unmatched.

CDR3 region: CASSPWVAGSTDTQYF. CDR3 sequence (DNA): TGTGCCAGCAGCCCCTGGGTAGCGGGGTCCACAGATACGCAGTATTTT. The chain is built from TRBV7-8 and TRBJ2-3, with TRBD2 matching over 8 bases. The CDR3 has 16 residues. The V segment lost 5 bases and the J segment 2 bases; nucleotides outside the gene matches: 9. Germline V gives CDR1 SGHVS, CDR2 FQNEAQ.

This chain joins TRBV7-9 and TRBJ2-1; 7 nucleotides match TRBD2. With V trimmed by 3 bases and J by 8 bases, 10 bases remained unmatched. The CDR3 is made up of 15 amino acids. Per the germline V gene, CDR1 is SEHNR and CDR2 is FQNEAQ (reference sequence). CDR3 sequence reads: CASSFRRETFDEQFF. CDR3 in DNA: TGTGCCAGCAGCTTTAGGCGGGAGACTTTCGATGAGCAGTTCTTC. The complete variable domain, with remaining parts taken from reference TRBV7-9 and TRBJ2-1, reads DTGVSQNPRHKITKRGQNVTFRCDPISEHNRLYWYRQTLGQGPEFLTYFQNEAQLEKSRLLSDRFSAERPKGSFSTLEIQRTEQGDSAMYLCASSFRRETFDEQFFGPGTRLTVL.

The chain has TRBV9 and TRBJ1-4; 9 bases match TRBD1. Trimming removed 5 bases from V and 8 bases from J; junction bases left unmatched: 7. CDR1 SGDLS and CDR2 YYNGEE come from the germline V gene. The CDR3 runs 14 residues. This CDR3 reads CASRCGTGQEKLFF. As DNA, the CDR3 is TGTGCCAGCAGGTGCGGGACAGGGCAAGAAAAACTGTTTTTT. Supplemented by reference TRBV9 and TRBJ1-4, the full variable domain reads DSGVTQTPKHLITATGQRVTLRCSPRSGDLSVYWYQQSLDQGLQFLIQYYNGEERAKGNILERFSAQQFPDLHSELNLSSLELGDSALYFCASRCGTGQEKLFFGSGTQLSVL.

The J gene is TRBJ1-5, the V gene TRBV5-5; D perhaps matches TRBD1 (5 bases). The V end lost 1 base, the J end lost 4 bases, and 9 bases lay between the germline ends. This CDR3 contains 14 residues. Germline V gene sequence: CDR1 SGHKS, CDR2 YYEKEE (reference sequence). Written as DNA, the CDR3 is TGTGCCAGCAGCTTGCGGGCAGGGAATCAGCCCCAGCATTTT. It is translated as CASSLRAGNQPQHF. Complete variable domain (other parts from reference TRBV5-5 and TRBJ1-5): DAGVTQSPTHLIKTRGQQVTLRCSPISGHKSVSWYQQVLGQGPQFIFQYYEKEERGRGNFPDRFSARQFPNYSSELNVNALLLGDSALYLCASSLRAGNQPQHFGDGTRLSIL.

CDR3 sequence: CASSPPIGQPQHF. DNA of the CDR3: TGTGCCAGCAGCCCCCCTATCGGGCAGCCCCAGCATTTT. The chain uses TRBV7-9 and TRBJ1-5; D gene unclear. Germline V gives CDR1 SEHNR, CDR2 FQNEAQ (reference sequence). The V and J ends lost 5 bases and 7 bases respectively, with 12 bases between them. The CDR3 runs 13 residues.

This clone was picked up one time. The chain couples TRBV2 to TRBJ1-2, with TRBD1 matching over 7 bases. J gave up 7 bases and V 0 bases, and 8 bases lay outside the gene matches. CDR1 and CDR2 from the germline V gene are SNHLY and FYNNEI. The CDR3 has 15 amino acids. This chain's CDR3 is CASSEAQGLLGGYTF. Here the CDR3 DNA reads TGTGCCAGCAGTGAAGCACAGGGGCTTCTAGGTGGCTACACCTTC.

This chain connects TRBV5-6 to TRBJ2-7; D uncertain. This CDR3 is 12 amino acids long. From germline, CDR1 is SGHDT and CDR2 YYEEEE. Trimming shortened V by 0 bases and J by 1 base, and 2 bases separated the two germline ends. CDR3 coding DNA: TGTGCCAGCAGCTTGGTATCCTACGAGCAGTACTTC. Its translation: CASSLVSYEQYF.

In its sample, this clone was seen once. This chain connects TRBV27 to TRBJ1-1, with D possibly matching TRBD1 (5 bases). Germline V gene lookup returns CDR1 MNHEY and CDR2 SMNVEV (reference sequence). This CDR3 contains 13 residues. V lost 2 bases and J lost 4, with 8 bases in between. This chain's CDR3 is CASSLRGFTEAFF. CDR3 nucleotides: TGTGCCAGCAGTTTAAGGGGCTTCACTGAAGCTTTCTTT.

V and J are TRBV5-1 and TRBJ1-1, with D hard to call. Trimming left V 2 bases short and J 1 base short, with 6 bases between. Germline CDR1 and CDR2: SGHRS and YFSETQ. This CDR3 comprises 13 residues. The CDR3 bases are TGCGCCAGCAGCTTTAACAGGAACACTGAAGCTTTCTTT. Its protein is CASSFNRNTEAFF.

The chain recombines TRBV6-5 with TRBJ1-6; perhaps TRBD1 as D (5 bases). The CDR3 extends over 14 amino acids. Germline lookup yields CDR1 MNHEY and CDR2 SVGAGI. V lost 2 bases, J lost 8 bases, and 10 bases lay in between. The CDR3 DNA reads TGTGCCAGCAGTTACCGGGGGTTGTATTCACCCCTCCACTTT. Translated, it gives CASSYRGLYSPLHF.

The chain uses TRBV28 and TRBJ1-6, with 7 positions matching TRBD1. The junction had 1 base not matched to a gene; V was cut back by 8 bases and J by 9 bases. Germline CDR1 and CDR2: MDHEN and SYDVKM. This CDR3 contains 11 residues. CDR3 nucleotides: TGTGCCAGCTCAGGGGGTTCACCCCTCCACTTT. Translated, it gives CASSGGSPLHF.

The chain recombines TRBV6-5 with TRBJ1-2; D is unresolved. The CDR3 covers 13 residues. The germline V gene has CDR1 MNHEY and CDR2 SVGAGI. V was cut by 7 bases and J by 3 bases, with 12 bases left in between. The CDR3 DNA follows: TGTGCCAGCAAAGCGGGTTTGCACTATGGCTACACCTTC. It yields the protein CASKAGLHYGYTF.

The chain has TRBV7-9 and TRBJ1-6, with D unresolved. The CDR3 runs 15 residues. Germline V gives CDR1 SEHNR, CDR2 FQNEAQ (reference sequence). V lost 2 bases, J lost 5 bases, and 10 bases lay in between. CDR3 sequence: CASSLKRADNSPLHF. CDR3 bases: TGTGCCAGCAGCTTAAAGCGGGCTGATAATTCACCCCTCCACTTT. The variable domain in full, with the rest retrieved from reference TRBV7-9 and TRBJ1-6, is DTGVSQNPRHKITKRGQNVTFRCDPISEHNRLYWYRQTLGQGPEFLTYFQNEAQLEKSRLLSDRFSAERPKGSFSTLEIQRTEQGDSAMYLCASSLKRADNSPLHFGNGTRLTVT.

This chain's CDR3 is CASSFLLRENTEAFF. As DNA, the CDR3 is TGTGCCAGCAGCTTCTTATTGAGAGAGAACACTGAAGCTTTCTTT. The rearrangement uses TRBV7-9 and TRBJ1-1, with D hard to call. With 3 bases removed from V and 1 base from J, the gap between germline ends came to 12 bases. The CDR3 spans 15 residues. The V gene's germline CDR1 is SEHNR and CDR2 FQNEAQ (reference sequence).

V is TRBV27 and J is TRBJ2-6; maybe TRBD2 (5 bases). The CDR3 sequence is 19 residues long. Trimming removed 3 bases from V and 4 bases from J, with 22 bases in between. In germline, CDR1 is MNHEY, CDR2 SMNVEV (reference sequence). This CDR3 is CASSFGAPDYFTGANVLTF. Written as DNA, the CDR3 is TGTGCCAGCAGTTTCGGCGCGCCCGACTACTTTACCGGGGCCAACGTCCTGACTTTC.

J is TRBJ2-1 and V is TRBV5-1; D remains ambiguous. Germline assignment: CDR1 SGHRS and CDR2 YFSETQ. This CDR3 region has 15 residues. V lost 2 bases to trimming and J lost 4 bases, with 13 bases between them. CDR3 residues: CASSFGTSGYNEQFF. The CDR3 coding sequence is TGCGCCAGCAGCTTTGGAACCTCAGGATACAATGAGCAGTTCTTC.

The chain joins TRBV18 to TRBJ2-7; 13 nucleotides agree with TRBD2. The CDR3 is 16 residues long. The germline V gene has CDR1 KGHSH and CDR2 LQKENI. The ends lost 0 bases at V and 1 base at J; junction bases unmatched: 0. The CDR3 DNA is TGTGCCAGCTCACCACCGGGACTAGCGGGGTCCTACGAGCAGTACTTC. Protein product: CASSPPGLAGSYEQYF.

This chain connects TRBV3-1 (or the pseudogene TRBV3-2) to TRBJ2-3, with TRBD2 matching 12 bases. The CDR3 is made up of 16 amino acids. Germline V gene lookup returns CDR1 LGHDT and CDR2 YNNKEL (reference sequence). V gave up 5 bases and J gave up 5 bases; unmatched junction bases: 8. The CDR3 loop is CASSTRLAGAGDTQYF. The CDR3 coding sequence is TGTGCCAGCAGCACCCGACTAGCGGGGGCGGGAGATACGCAGTATTTT.

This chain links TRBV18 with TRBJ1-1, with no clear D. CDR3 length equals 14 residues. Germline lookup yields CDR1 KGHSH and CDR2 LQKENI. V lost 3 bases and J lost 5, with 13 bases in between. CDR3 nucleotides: TGTGCCAGCTCACCCTCGGAGACGGGGACTGAAGCTTTCTTT. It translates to CASSPSETGTEAFF.

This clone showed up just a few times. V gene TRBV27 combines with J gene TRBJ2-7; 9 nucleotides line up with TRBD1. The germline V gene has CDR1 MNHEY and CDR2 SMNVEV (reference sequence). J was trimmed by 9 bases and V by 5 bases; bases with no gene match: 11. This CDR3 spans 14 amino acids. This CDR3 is CASSSAGQGFRQYF. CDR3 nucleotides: TGTGCCAGCAGTAGCGCGGGACAGGGATTTAGGCAGTACTTC.

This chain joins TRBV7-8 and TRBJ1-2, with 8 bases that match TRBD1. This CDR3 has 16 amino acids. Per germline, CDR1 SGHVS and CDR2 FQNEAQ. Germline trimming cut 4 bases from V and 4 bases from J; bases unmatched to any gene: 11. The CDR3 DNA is TGTGCCAGCAGCTCGGGAACCCGGGACAGGAGCTATGGCTACACCTTC. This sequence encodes CASSSGTRDRSYGYTF.

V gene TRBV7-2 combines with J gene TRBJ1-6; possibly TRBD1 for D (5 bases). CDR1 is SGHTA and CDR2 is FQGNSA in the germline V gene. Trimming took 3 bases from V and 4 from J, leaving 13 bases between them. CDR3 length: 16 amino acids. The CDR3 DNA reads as TGTGCCAGCAGCTTGGGTAGGGGTGGTTATAATTCACCCCTCCACTTT. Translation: CASSLGRGGYNSPLHF. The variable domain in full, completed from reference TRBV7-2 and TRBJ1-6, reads GAGVSQSPSNKVTEKGKDVELRCDPISGHTALYWYRQSLGQGLEFLIYFQGNSAPDKSGLPSDRFSAERTGGSVSTLTIQRTQQEDSAVYLCASSLGRGGYNSPLHFGNGTRLTVT.

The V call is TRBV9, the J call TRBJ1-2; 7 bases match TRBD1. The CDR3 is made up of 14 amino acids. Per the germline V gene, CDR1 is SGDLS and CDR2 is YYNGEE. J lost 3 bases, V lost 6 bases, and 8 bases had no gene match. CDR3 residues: CASTTGQRHYGYTF. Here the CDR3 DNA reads TGTGCCAGCACCACGGGACAGCGTCACTATGGCTACACCTTC.

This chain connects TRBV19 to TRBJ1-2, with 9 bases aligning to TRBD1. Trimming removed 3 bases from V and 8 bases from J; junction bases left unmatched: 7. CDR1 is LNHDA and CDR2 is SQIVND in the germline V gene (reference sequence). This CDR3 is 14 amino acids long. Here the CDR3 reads CASSIGTGSGGYTF. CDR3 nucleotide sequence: TGTGCCAGTAGTATTGGGACAGGGAGCGGCGGCTACACCTTC.